This T cell receptor (beta chain) was recorded in a study of blood T cells in healthy people across ages (dated by TCRdb to 2013 to 2016). As for the study more broadly: Template switching captured roughly one uniquely barcoded TCR beta cDNA molecule per two T cells in model experiments. Age-related changes in TCR beta repertoire diversity were measured in the study by deep sequencing normalized with unique cDNA molecular identifiers. Donors were grouped into four age groups: young (average roughly 17 years), middle-aged (around 39), aged (around 60) and long-lived (about 90). To avoid experimental bias, donors of different ages were distributed randomly across sequencing lanes. For two donors (one aged 18 to 30 and one aged 80 or older), the study analyzed two additional independent replicas of 1 million unique cDNA reads from the same blood draw.

Donors were 40 or so systemically healthy Caucasian individuals from Russia aged 6 to 90 years. Each donor gave around 9.8 milliliters of peripheral blood, collected into EDTA-treated Vacutainer tubes. Ficoll-Paque density-gradient centrifugation was used to isolate PBMCs, with at least 6.5 million per sample. Trizol reagent was used to extract total RNA from the PBMCs, yielding at least 6 micrograms per sample. Naive CD45RAhigh/CD27high T cell percentages were measured by flow cytometry on a PBMC aliquot from every donor. Library preparation was by 5' RACE. Sequenced using an Illumina HiSeq 2500. A second PCR of about 6 to 11 cycles was performed with a sample-barcoded 5' primer and a J-beta primer mix. A unique molecular identifier was introduced onto each TCR beta cDNA molecule by a template-switch 5' adaptor carrying 12 random nucleotides. At least 2.5 million CDR3-containing paired-end reads were obtained from each sample. The Mint cDNA synthesis kit, primed by a TRBC-specific oligonucleotide, was used to synthesize first-strand cDNA from all RNA. Following uracil-DNA glycosylase treatment, a first 18-cycle PCR with universal primers M1SS and BC2_uni_R was performed on all cDNA. The original pipeline was this. For normalization, 1 million high-quality reads, each with a distinct molecular identifier, were randomly selected from each sample. Instead of being binned into consensus sequences, reads with shared molecular identifiers were discarded. MiTCR, with a Q25 quality threshold and the strictest error-elimination algorithm, was used for CDR3 identification, clonotype clustering and error correction. A nonparametric unseen species model using Euler transformation provided a lower-bound estimate of total TCR beta diversity. Using fastp trimming at Q25 and MiXCR clonotype assembly, TCRdb reanalyzed the public sequencing data and kept in-frame beta chains. CDR3 protein sequences are deduplicated, and each keeps its most common genes and DNA. None of the V and J calls come from the authors' own analysis; TCRdb made them. Present in this sample are about 970,000 distinct CDR3 sequences, roughly 47% of which were seen just once. The ten largest make up about a fifth of the sample.

Here is what the overall study found, with its caveats: Since profiling was done on bulk unsorted PBMCs, naive and antigen-experienced compartments could not be conclusively compared. Because the CMV infection status of the donors was unknown, age-related changes in expanded clonotypes may potentially have been confounded. Compared with the aged group, the long-lived group had more naive CD4+ T cells, fewer expanded clones and increased TCR diversity, suggesting age selection. Total diversity estimates from one million sequenced T cells were considered lower bounds and underestimates. The percentage of naive T cells measured by flow cytometry correlated strongly with observed TCR beta diversity. As age increased, observed TCR beta diversity per million T cells dropped in a roughly linear way, and a significant reduction was already evident by age roughly 40.

In regard to this clonotype: Its antigen is still unknown. No much larger clonotype is one base removed from it; base qualities were not supplied.

Relative to germline, V is 0 bases shorter and J is 2 bases shorter, with 8 bases between their ends. CDR1 and CDR2 are read off the germline V gene as SGDLS and YYNGEE. The CDR3 runs 14 residues from the cysteine to the phenylalanine. Only the CDR3 portion is preserved as DNA: 42 bases, with reading frame beginning at the first base. This TCR derives from a woman aged 55-70 years in good health. The rearranged chain carries TRBV9 and TRBJ1-1; perhaps TRBD1 is the D gene, with 5 bases matching. Material for sequencing was blood. The CDR3: CASSVEGKNTEAFF. DNA sequence: TGTGCCAGCAGCGTAGAGGGGAAAAACACTGAAGCTTTCTTT.